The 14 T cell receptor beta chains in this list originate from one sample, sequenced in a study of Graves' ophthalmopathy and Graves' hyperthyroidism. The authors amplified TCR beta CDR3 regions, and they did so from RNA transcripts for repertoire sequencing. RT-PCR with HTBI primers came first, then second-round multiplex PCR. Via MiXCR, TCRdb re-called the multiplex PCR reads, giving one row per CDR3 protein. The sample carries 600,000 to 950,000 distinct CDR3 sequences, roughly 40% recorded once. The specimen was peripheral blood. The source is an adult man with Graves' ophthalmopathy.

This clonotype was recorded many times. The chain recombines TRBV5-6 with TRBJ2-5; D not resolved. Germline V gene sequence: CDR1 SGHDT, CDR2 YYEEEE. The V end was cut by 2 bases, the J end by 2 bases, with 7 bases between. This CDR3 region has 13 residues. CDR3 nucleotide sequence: TGTGCCAGCAGCTTAGTCCGGCAAGAGACCCAGTACTTC. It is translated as CASSLVRQETQYF. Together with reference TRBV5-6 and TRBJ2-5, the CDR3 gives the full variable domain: DAGVTQSPTHLIKTRGQQVTLRCSPKSGHDTVSWYQQALGQGPQFIFQYYEEEERQRGNFPDRFSGHQFPNYSSELNVNALLLGDSALYLCASSLVRQETQYFGPGTRLLVL.

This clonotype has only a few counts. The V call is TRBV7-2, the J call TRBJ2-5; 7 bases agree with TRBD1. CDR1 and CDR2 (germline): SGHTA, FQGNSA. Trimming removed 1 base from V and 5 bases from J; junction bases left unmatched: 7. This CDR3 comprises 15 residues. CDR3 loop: CASSLEDRLGETQYF. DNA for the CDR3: TGTGCCAGCAGCTTAGAGGACAGGCTTGGGGAGACCCAGTACTTC.

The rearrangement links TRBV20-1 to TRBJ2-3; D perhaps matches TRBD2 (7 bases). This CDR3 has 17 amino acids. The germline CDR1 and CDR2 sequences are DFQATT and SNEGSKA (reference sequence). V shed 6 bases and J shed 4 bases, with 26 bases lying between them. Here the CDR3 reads CSAMGALARRVADTQYF. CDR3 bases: TGCAGTGCCATGGGGGCACTAGCGAGAAGAGTCGCAGATACGCAGTATTTT.

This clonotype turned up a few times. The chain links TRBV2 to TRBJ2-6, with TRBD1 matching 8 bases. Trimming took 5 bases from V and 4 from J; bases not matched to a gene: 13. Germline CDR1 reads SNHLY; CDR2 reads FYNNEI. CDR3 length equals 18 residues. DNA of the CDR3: TGTGCCAGCAGTTACGACCCAGGGGGCGCTTCAGGGGCCAACGTCCTGACTTTC. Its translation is CASSYDPGGASGANVLTF.

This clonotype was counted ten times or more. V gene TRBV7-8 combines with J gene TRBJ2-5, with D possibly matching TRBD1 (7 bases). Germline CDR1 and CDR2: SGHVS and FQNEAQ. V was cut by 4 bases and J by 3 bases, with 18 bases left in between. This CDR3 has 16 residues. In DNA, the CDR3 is TGTGCCAGCAGCTCAACACAGGGGTGGGGGGAAGAGACCCAGTACTTC. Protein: CASSSTQGWGEETQYF.

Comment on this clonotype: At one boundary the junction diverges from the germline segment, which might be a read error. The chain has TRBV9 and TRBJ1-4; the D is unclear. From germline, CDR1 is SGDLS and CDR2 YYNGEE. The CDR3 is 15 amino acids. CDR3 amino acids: CASSQEGPTNEKLFF. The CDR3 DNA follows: TGCGCCAGCAGCCAAGAAGGGCCAACTAATGAAAAACTGTTTTTT.

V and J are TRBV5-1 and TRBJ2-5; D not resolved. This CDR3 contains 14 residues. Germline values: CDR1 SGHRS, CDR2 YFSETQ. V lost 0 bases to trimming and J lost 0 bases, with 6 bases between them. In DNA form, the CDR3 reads TGCGCCAGCAGCTTGGAAGGGAACCAAGAGACCCAGTACTTC. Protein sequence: CASSLEGNQETQYF.

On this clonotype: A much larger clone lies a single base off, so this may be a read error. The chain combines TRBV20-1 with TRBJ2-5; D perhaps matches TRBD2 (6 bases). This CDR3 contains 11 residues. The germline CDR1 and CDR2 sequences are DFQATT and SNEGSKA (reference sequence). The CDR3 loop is CSASWGETQHF. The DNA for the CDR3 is TGCAGTGCTAGCTGGGGGGAGACCCAGCACTTC.

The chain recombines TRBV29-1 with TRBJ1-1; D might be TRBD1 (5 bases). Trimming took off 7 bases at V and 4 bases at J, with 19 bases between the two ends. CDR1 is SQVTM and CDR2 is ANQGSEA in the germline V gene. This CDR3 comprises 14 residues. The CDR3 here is CSGWGGAGTTEAFF. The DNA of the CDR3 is TGCAGCGGATGGGGCGGGGCCGGTACCACTGAAGCTTTCTTT.

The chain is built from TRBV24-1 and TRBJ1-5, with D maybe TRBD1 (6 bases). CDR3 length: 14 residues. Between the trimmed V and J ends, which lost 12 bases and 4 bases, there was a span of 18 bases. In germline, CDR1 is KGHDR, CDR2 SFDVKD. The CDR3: CAPVQSTGNQPQHF. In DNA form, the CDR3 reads TGTGCCCCCGTACAGAGTACAGGGAATCAGCCCCAGCATTTT.

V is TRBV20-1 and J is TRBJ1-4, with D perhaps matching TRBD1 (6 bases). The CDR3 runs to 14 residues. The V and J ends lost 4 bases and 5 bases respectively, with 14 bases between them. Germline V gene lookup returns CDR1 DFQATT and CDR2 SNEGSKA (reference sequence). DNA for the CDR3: TGCAGTGCTACAAACAGGGAACCCAATGAAAAACTGTTTTTT. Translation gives CSATNREPNEKLFF.

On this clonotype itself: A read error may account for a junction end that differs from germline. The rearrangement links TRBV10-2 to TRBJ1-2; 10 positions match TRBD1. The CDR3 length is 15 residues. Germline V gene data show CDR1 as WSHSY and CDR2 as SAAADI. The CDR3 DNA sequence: TGTGCCAGCAGTGCCGGACAGGGGGTTAACTATGGCTACACCTTC. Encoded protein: CASSAGQGVNYGYTF.

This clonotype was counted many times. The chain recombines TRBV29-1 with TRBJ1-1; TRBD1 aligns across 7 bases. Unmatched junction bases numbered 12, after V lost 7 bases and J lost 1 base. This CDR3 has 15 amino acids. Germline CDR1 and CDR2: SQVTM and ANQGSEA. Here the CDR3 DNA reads TGCAGCGCCCGGAGGAGACAGGGAGGGAACACTGAAGCTTTCTTT. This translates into CSARRRQGGNTEAFF. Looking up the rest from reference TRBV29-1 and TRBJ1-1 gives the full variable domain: SAVISQKPSRDICQRGTSLTIQCQVDSQVTMMFWYRQQPGQSLTLIATANQGSEATYESGFVIDKFPISRPNLTFSTLTVSNMSPEDSSIYLCSARRRQGGNTEAFFGQGTRLTVV.

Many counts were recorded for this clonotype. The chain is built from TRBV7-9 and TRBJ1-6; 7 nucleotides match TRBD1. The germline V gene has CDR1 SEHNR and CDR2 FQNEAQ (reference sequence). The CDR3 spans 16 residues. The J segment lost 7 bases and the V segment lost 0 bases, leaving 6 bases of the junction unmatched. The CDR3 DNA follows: TGTGCCAGCAGCTTAGCGGTTGCAGGGGGAAATTCACCCCTCCACTTT. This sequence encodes CASSLAVAGGNSPLHF.